Listed below are T cell receptor beta chains from one sample, sequenced in a study of cytomegalovirus exposure and HLA in healthy donors. Measured with immunoSEQ multiplex PCR; TCRdb has only the in-frame clones, and not every one. The table lists 160,000 or so clones, approximately 80% of them singletons. Sequencing was done on a sample of PBMCs. The receptors were sampled from a male donor in good health and CMV-seropositive. CDR3s include the opening cysteine and the closing phenylalanine or tryptophan. The D gene is left open where the match is weak. Only some rows state a clone size, as once, few, many or a class for expanded clones.

j_gene	d_gene	abundance	v_gene	CDR3aa	CDR3nt
TRBJ1-1	TRBD1	NA	TRBV28	CASILTGSPEAFF	TGTGCCAGCATTCTGACAGGGAGTCCTGAAGCTTTCTTT
TRBJ1-1	TRBD1	NA	TRBV28	CAGEGTENTEAFF	TGTGCCGGCGAGGGGACAGAGAACACTGAAGCTTTCTTT
TRBJ2-1	TRBD1	few	TRBV11-2	CASRSGTGVFDEQFF	TGTGCCAGCAGGTCCGGGACAGGGGTTTTCGATGAGCAGTTCTTC
TRBJ2-7	NA	NA	TRBV11-2	CASSFTSSPNEQYF	TGTGCCAGCAGTTTTACTTCTTCCCCCAACGAGCAGTACTTC
TRBJ2-1	TRBD2	NA	TRBV10-3	CAIRPGLAGGSDYNEQFF	TGTGCCATCAGGCCGGGACTAGCGGGAGGTAGCGACTACAATGAGCAGTTCTTC
TRBJ1-2	TRBD1	NA	TRBV5-1	CASSLPGQGSCGYTF	TGCGCCAGCAGCTTACCGGGACAGGGGTCGTGTGGCTACACCTTC
TRBJ2-1	TRBD1	few	TRBV5-4	CASSQGQKNEQFF	TGTGCCAGCAGCCAGGGACAGAAAAATGAGCAGTTCTTC
TRBJ2-3	TRBD2	few	TRBV5-6	CASSVELAGTDTQYF	TGTGCCAGCAGCGTGGAGCTAGCGGGCACAGATACGCAGTATTTT
TRBJ1-3	TRBD1	NA	TRBV18	CASSSNTGDSGNTIYF	TGTGCCAGCTCATCCAATACAGGGGACTCTGGAAACACCATATATTTT
TRBJ2-6	TRBD1	NA	TRBV19	CASSTTSWTGANSGANVLTF	TGTGCCAGTAGTACGACCTCCTGGACAGGGGCCAACTCTGGGGCCAACGTCCTGACTTTC
TRBJ2-3	NA	few	TRBV10-3	CATQELVGTGADTQYF	TGTGCCACTCAGGAACTGGTCGGGACGGGGGCAGATACGCAGTATTTT
TRBJ2-5	TRBD1	once	TRBV19	CASSTAGGEETQYF	TGTGCCAGTAGTACTGCAGGGGGCGAAGAGACCCAGTACTTC
TRBJ1-2	NA	NA	TRBV12-5	CASGLQPYGYTF	TGTGCTAGTGGTTTACAGCCCTATGGCTACACCTTC
TRBJ1-2	TRBD1	NA	TRBV7-3	CASSANRGGYTF	TGTGCCAGCAGCGCGAACAGGGGCGGCTACACCTTC
TRBJ2-3	NA	NA	TRBV11-2	CASRTRRFTDTQYF	TGTGCCAGCAGGACTCGCCGTTTCACAGATACGCAGTATTTT
TRBJ1-1	NA	NA	TRBV27	CASGRGPYTEAFF	TGTGCCAGCGGGAGGGGTCCTTACACTGAAGCTTTCTTT
TRBJ2-7	TRBD2	NA	TRBV11-2	CASSFGTSATYEQYF	TGTGCCAGCAGCTTCGGGACTAGCGCAACCTACGAGCAGTACTTC
TRBJ2-7	TRBD2	NA	TRBV14	CASSIRLAGAGEQYF	TGTGCCAGCAGCATCCGACTAGCGGGAGCAGGAGAGCAGTACTTC
TRBJ2-5	NA	few	TRBV7-3	CASSSEALEADQETQYF	TGTGCCAGCAGCTCGGAGGCCTTAGAGGCGGACCAAGAGACCCAGTACTTC
TRBJ1-1	NA	NA	TRBV14	CASSQEGPRVTEAFF	TGTGCCAGCAGCCAAGAAGGCCCCAGGGTCACTGAAGCTTTCTTT
TRBJ2-2	TRBD2	NA	TRBV19	CASSVAGGKGELFF	TGTGCCAGTAGTGTAGCGGGAGGGAAAGGGGAGCTGTTTTTT
TRBJ1-1	NA	NA	TRBV20-1	CSASGGTEAFF	TGCAGTGCTAGCGGGGGTACTGAAGCTTTCTTT
TRBJ2-7	TRBD2	few	TRBV11-2	CASSLDLAGSYEQYF	TGTGCCAGCAGCTTAGATCTAGCGGGGTCCTACGAGCAGTACTTC
TRBJ2-3	NA	once	TRBV11-3	CASSSRTPSTDTQYF	TGTGCCAGCAGCTCAAGGACTCCCAGCACAGATACGCAGTATTTT